This T cell receptor (beta chain) was profiled in a study of tumor and adjacent non-tumor tissue in lung cancer. Notes on the study in general: Tumor repertoires had a smaller top 100 clone share than normal lung.

The template was RNA from unsorted bulk tissue. Three rounds of nested PCR, following a modified ARM-PCR protocol, produced the TCRbeta library. TCRdb ran MiXCR on the multiplex PCR reads and lists one entry per CDR3 protein. The top ten clones hold about 17% of a sample with approximately 90,000 distinct CDR3 sequences, 67% of them seen once. As regards this clonotype: Its antigen is currently unknown. Its ends do not fully match the called genes, so a read error is possible.

Germline values: CDR1 LGHNA, CDR2 YSLEER. This CDR3 is 13 amino acids long. V gene TRBV4-3 combines with J gene TRBJ1-4; weak D call: TRBD1 (6 bases). This clonotype was sampled from a man in his 60s with non-small cell lung cancer. The sample consisted of lung tumor tissue. CDR3 in amino acids: CASSQDRREKVFF. For the CDR3, the DNA is TGTGCCAGCAGCCAAGACAGGCGTGAAAAAGTGTTTTTT.